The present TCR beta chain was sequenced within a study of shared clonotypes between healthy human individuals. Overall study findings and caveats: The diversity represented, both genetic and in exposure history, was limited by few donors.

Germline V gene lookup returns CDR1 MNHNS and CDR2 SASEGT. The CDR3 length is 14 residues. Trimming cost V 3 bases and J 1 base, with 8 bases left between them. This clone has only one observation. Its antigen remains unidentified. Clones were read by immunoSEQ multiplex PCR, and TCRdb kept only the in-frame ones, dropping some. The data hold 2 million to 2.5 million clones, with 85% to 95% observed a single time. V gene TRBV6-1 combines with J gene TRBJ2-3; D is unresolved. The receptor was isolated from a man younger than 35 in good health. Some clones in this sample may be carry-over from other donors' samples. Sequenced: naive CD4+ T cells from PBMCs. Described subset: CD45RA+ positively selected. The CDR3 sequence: CASSEAMGTDTQYF. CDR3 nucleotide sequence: TGTGCCAGCAGTGAGGCTATGGGCACAGATACGCAGTATTTT.